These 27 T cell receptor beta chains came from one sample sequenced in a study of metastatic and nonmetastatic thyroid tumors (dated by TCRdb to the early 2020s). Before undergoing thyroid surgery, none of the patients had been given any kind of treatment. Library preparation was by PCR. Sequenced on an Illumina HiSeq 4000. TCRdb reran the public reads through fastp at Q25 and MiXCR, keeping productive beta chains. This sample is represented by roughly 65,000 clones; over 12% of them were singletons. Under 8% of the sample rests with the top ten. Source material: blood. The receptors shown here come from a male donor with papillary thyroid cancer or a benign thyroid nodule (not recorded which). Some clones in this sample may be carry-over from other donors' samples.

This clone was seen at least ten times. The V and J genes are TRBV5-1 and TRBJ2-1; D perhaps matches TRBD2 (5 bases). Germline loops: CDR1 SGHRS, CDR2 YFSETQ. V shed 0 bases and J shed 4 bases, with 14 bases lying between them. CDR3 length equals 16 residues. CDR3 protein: CASSLAAGPVYNEQFF. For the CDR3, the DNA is TGCGCCAGCAGCTTGGCCGCGGGCCCCGTTTACAATGAGCAGTTCTTC.

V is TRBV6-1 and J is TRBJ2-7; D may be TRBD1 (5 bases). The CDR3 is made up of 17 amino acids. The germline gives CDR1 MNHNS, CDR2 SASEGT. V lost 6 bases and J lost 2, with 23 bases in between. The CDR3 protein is CASRPPGVPNRTYEQYF. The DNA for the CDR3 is TGTGCCAGCAGACCTCCCGGCGTCCCCAACAGGACCTACGAGCAGTACTTC.

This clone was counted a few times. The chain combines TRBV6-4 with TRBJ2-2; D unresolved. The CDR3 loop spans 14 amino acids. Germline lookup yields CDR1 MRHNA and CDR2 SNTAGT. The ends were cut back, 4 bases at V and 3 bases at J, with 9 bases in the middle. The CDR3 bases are TGTGCCAGCAGTGTTGAGCTATACACCGGGGAGCTGTTTTTT. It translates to CASSVELYTGELFF.

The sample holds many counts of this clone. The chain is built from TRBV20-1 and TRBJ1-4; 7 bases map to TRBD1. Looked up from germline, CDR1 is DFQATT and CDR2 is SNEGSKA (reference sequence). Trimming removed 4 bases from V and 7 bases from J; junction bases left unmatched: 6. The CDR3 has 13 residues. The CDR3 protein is CSAKQGILEKLFF. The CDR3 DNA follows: TGCAGTGCTAAACAGGGGATTCTTGAAAAACTGTTTTTT.

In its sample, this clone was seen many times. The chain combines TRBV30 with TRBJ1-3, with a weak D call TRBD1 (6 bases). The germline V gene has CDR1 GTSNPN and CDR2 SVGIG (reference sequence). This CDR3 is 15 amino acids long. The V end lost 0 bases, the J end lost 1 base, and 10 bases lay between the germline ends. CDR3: CAWSVGQLSGNTIYF. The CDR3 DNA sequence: TGTGCCTGGAGTGTCGGACAGCTTTCTGGAAACACCATATATTTT. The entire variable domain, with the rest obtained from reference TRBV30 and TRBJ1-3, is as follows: SQTIHQWPATLVQPVGSPLSLECTVEGTSNPNLYWYRQAAGRGLQLLFYSVGIGQISSEVPQNLSASRPQDRQFILSSKKLLLSDSGFYLCAWSVGQLSGNTIYFGEGSWLTVV.

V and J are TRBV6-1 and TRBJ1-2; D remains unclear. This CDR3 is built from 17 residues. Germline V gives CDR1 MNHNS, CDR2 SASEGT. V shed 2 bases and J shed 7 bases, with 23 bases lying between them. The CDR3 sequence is CASSENYLGIFPIGYTF. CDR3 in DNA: TGTGCCAGCAGTGAAAATTACTTGGGTATCTTCCCTATTGGCTACACCTTC.

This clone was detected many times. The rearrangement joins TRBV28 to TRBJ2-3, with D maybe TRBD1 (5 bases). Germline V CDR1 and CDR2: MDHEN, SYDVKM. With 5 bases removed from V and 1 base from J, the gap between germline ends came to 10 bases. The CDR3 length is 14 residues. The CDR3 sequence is CASSVRQRTDTQYF. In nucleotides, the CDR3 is TGTGCCAGCAGTGTACGACAGCGCACAGATACGCAGTATTTT.

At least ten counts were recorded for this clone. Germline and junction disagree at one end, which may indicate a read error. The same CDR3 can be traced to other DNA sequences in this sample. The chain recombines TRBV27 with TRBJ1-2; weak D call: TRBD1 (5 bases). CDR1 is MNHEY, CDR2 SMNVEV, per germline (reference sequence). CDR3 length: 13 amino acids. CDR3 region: CASSPNGGYGYTF. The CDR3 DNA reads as TGTGCTAGCAGCCCAAATGGGGGCTATGGCTACACCTTC.

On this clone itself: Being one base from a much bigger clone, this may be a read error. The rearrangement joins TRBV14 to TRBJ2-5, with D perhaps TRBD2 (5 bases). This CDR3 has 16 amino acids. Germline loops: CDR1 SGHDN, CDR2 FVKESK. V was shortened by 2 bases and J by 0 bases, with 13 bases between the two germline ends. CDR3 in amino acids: CASSQSHSGYQETQYF. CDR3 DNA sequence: TGTGCCAGCAGCCAATCCCACTCGGGGTACCAAGAGACCCAGTACTTC. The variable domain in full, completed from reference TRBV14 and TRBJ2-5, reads EAGVTQFPSHSVIEKGQTVTLRCDPISGHDNLYWYRRVMGKEIKFLLHFVKESKQDESGMPNNRFLAERTGGTYSTLKVQPAELEDSGVYFCASSQSHSGYQETQYFGPGTRLLVL.

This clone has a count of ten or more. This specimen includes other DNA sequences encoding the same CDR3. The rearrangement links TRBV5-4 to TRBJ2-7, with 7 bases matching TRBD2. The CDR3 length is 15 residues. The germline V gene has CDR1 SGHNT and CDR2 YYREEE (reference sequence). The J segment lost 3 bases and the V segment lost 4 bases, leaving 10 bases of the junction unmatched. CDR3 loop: CASSPAASGIYEQYF. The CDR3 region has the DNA TGTGCCAGCAGCCCCGCGGCCAGCGGGATCTACGAGCAGTACTTC.

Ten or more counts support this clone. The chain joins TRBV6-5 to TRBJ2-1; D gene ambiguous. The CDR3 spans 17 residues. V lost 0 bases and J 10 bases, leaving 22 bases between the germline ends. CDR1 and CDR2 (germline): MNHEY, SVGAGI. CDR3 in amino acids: CASSYSPGQPAQREQFF. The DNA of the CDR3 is TGTGCCAGCAGTTACTCGCCGGGCCAGCCGGCACAAAGGGAGCAGTTCTTC.

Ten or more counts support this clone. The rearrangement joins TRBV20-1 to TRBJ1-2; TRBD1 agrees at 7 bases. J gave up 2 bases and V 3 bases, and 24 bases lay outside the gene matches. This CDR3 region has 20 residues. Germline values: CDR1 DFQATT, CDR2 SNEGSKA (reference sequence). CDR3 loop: CSARAIDREVPLRGNYGYTF. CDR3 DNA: TGCAGTGCTAGGGCTATCGACAGGGAGGTCCCTTTAAGAGGGAACTATGGCTACACCTTC.

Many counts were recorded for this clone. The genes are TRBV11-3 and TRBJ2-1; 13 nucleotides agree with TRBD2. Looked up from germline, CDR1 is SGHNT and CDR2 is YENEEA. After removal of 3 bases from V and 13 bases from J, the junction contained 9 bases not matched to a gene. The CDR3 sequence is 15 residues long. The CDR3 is CASSFSTSGRAEQFF. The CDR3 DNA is TGTGCCAGCAGCTTCTCAACTAGCGGGAGGGCGGAACAGTTCTTC. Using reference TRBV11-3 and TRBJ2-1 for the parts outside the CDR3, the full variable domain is EAGVVQSPRYKIIEKKQPVAFWCNPISGHNTLYWYLQNLGQGPELLIRYENEEAVDDSQLPKDRFSAERLKGVDSTLKIQPAELGDSAVYLCASSFSTSGRAEQFFGPGTRLTVL.

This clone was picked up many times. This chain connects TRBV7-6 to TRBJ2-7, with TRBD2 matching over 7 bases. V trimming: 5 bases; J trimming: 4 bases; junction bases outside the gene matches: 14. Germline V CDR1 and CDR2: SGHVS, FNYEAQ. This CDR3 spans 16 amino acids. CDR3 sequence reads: CASSLVGQGLSYEQYF. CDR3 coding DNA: TGTGCCAGCAGCCTAGTCGGCCAGGGACTATCATACGAGCAGTACTTC. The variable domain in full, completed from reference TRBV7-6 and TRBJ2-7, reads GAGVSQSPRYKVTKRGQDVALRCDPISGHVSLYWYRQALGQGPEFLTYFNYEAQQDKSGLPNDRFSAERPEGSISTLTIQRTEQRDSAMYRCASSLVGQGLSYEQYFGPGTRLTVT.

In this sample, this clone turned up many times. The CDR3 DNA sequence: TGTGCCAGCAGGTCCGGACTAGCGGCTTACAATGAGCAGTTCTTC. The encoded protein is CASRSGLAAYNEQFF. The chain joins TRBV25-1 to TRBJ2-1, with 10 nucleotides matching TRBD2. The CDR3 loop spans 15 amino acids. Trimming cost V 6 bases and J 4 bases; bases outside gene matches: 6. In germline, CDR1 is MGHDK, CDR2 SYGVNS.

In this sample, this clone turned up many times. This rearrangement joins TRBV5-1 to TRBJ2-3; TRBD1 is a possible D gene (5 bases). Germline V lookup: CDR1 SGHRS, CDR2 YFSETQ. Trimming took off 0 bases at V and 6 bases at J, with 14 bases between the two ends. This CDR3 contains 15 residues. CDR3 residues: CASSLVETDFDTQYF. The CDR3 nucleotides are TGCGCCAGCAGCTTGGTGGAGACAGACTTTGATACGCAGTATTTT.

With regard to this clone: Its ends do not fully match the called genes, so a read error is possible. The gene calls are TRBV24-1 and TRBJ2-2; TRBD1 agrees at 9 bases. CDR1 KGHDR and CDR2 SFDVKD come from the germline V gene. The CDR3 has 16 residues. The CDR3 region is CATSYFGQGFTGELFF. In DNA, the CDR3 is TGTGCCACCAGTTATTTCGGACAGGGGTTTACCGGGGAGCTGTTTTTT.

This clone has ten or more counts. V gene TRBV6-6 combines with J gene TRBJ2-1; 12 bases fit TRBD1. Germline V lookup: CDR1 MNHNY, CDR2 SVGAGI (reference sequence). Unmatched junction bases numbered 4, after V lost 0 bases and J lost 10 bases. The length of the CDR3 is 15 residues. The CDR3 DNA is TGTGCCAGCAGTTACTCGGGACAGGGGGCCTGGGAGCAGTTCTTC. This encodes CASSYSGQGAWEQFF.

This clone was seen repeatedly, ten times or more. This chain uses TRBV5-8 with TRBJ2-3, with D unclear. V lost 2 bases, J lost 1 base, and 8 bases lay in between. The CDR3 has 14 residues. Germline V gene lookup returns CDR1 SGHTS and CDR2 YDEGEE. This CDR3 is CASSFRIGTDTQYF. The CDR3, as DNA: TGTGCCAGCAGCTTCCGTATTGGCACAGATACGCAGTATTTT.

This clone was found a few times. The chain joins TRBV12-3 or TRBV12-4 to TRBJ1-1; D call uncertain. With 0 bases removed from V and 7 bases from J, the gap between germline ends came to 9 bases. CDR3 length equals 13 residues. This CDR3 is CASSLAAVFEAFF. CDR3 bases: TGTGCCAGCAGTTTAGCGGCAGTCTTTGAAGCTTTCTTT.

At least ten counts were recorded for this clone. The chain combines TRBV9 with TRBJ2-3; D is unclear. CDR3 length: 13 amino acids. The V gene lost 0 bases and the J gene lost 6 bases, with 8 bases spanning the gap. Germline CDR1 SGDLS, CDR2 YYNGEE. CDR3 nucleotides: TGTGCCAGCAGCGTAGGTTCCTTGGATACGCAGTATTTT. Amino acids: CASSVGSLDTQYF.

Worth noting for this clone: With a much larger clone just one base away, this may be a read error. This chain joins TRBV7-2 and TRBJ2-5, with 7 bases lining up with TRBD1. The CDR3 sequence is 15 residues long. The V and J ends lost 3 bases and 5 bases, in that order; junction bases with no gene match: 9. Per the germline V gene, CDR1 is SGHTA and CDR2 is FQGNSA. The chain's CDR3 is CASSFGTARSETQYF. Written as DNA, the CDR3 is TGTGCCAGCAGCTTTGGGACAGCCCGTTCCGAGACCCAGTACTTC.

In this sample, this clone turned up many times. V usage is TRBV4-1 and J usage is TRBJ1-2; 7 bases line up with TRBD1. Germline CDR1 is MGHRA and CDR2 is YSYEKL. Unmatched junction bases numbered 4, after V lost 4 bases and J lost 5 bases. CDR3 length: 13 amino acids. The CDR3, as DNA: TGCGCCAGCAGCCCGGGACAGTTATATGGCTACACCTTC. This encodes CASSPGQLYGYTF.

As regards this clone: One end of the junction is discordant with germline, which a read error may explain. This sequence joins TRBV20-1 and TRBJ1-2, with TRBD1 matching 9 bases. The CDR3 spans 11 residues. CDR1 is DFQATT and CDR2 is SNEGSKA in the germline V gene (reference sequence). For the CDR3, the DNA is TGCAGTGCTCCGGGACAGGGAGTTAACTCCTTC. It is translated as CSAPGQGVNSF.

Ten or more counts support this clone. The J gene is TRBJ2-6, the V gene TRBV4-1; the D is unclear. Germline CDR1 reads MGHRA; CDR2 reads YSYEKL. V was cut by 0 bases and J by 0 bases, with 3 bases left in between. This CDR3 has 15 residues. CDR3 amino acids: CASSQESSGANVLTF. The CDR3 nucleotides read TGCGCCAGCAGCCAAGAATCCTCTGGGGCCAACGTCCTGACTTTC.

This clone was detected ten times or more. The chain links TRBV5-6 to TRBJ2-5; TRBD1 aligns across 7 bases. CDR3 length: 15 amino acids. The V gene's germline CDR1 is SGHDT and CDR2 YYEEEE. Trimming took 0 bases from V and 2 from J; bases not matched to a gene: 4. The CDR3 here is CASSLGADRQETQYF. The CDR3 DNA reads TGTGCCAGCAGCTTGGGGGCGGACAGGCAAGAGACCCAGTACTTC.

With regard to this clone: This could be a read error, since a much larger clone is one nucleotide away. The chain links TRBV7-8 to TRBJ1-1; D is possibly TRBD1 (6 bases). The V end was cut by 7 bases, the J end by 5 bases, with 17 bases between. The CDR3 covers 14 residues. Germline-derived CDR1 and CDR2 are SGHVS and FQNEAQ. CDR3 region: CASILQGDRTEAFF. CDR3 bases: TGTGCCAGCATCCTACAGGGAGATCGGACTGAAGCTTTCTTT.